The source of this T cell receptor beta chain is a study of CD8 T cells in ankylosing spondylitis. Study observations and caveats: Earlier studies detected some motif variants in reactive arthritis synovial fluid and blood.

This clonotype has ten or more counts. Antigen: not known. By quantitative 5'-RACE with molecular barcodes, the TCR beta libraries were made. TCRdb called the 5' RACE reads again in MiXCR, with one record for every CDR3 protein. Of roughly 250,000 distinct CDR3 sequences in the sample, around 9.2% were seen once. This TCR derives from a male donor with ankylosing spondylitis or in good health (not recorded which). The sequenced sample was blood, either unsorted or a sorted T cell fraction (not recorded which).

The CDR3 protein is CSVGQGRRQPQHF. CDR3 DNA sequence: TGCAGCGTTGGACAGGGAAGAAGACAGCCCCAGCATTTT. The V gene is TRBV29-1, the J gene TRBJ1-5; TRBD1 agrees at 7 bases. The trim removed 4 bases at V and 7 bases at J, leaving 7 bases unmatched. The germline V gene encodes CDR1 SQVTM and CDR2 ANQGSEA. The CDR3 contains 13 residues.